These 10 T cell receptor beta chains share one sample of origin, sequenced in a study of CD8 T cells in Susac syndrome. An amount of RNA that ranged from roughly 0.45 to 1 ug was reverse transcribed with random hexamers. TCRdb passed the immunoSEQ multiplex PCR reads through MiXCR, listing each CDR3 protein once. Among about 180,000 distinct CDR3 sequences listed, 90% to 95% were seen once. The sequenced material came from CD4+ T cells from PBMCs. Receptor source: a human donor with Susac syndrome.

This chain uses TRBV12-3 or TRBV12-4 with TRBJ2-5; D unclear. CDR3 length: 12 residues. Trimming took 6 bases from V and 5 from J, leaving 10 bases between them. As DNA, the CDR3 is TGTGCCAGCAGCCCGGAGAGGGAGACCCAGTACTTC. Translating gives CASSPERETQYF.

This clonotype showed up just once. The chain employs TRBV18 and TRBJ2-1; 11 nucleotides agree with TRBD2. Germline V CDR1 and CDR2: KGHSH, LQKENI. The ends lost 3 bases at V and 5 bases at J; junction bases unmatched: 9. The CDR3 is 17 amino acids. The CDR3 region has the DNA TGTGCCAGCTCACCTACACTAGCGGGGGCCACCCACAATGAGCAGTTCTTC. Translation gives CASSPTLAGATHNEQFF. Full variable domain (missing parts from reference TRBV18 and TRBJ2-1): NAGVMQNPRHLVRRRGQEARLRCSPMKGHSHVYWYRQLPEEGLKFMVYLQKENIIDESGMPKERFSAEFPKEGPSILRIQQVVRGDSAAYFCASSPTLAGATHNEQFFGPGTRLTVL.

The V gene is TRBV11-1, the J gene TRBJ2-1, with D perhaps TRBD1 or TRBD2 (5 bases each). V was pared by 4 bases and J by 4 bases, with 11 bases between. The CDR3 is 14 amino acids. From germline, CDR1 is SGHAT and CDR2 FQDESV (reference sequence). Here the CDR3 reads CASSWDGLYNEQFF. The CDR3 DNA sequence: TGTGCCAGCAGCTGGGACGGATTATACAATGAGCAGTTCTTC.

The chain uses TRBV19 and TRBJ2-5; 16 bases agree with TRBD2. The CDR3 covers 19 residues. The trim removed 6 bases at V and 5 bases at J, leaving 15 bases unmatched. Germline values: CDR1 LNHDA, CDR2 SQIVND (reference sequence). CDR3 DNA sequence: TGTGCCAGTAGCCCCCCCCGAGGGACTAGCGGGGGGGCGGGGGAGACCCAGTACTTC. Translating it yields CASSPPRGTSGGAGETQYF.

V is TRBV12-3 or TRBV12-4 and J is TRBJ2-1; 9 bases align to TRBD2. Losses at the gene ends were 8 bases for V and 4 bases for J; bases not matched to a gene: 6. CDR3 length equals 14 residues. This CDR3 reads CASVGLAGYNEQFF. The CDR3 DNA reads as TGTGCCAGCGTCGGGCTAGCGGGGTACAATGAGCAGTTCTTC.

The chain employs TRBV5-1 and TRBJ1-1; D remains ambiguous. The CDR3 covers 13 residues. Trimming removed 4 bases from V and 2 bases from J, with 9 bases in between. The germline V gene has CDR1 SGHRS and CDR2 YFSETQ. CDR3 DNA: TGCGCCAGCAGCCCCAACCAAAACACTGAAGCTTTCTTT. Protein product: CASSPNQNTEAFF.

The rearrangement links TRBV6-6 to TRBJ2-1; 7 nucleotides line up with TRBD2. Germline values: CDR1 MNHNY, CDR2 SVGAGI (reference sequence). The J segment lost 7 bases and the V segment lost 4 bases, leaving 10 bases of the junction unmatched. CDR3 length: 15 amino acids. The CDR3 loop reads CASSSRTQAGNEQFF. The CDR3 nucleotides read TGTGCCAGCAGTTCCCGGACCCAAGCGGGGAATGAGCAGTTCTTC.

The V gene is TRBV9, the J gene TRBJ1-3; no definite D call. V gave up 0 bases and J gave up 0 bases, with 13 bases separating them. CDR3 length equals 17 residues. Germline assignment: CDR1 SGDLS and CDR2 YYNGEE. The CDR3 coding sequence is TGTGCCAGCAGCGTAGATAACTCATATCGCTCTGGAAACACCATATATTTT. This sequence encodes CASSVDNSYRSGNTIYF.

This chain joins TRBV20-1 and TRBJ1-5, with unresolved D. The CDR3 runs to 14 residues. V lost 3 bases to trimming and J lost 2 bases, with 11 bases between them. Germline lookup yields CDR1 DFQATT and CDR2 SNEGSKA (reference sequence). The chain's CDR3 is CSASDLQRNQPQHF. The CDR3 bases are TGCAGTGCTAGTGATCTCCAGCGCAATCAGCCCCAGCATTTT.

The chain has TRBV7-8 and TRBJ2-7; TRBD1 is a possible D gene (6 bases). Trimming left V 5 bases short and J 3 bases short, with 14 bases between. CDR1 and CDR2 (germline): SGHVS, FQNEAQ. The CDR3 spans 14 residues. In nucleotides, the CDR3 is TGTGCCAGCAGCGCCCGGGACACTTACTACGAGCAGTACTTC. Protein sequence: CASSARDTYYEQYF.